The clone carrying this T cell receptor (beta chain) was seen once. The antigen remains unidentified. The junction departs from the called germline gene at one end, perhaps through a read error. The method was immunoSEQ multiplex PCR; TCRdb's version includes in-frame clones alone and lacks a portion of them. The data hold about 120,000 clones, with 75% to 95% observed a single time. This sample stems from a study of T cell responses to AZD1222 COVID-19 vaccine. Study outcomes and limitations: A mostly white British donor set with more females was recruited, and clonal diversity was possibly underestimated. Without day 14 samples, only post-peak T cell repertoires were studied. Across the whole spike, CD4 TCRs peaked at regions 160-218 and 743-854.

Looked up from germline, CDR1 is SGHNT and CDR2 is YENEEA. This CDR3 region has 15 residues. The origin of this receptor is an adult who received the MenACWY meningococcal vaccine as a control. Source: peripheral blood, taken 28 days after the second dose of the MenACWY control vaccine. The genes are TRBV11-3 and TRBJ2-2, with 9 bases lining up with TRBD1. The CDR3 nucleotides are TGTGTCAGCAGCCGACCCGGGACAGGGACCGGGGAGCTGTTTTTT. It is translated as CVSSRPGTGTGELFF.